The 27 T cell receptor beta chains presented below share a single source sample, sequenced in a study of identical twins. TCRdb re-called the 5' RACE reads through MiXCR, storing one row per CDR3 protein. Of 400,000 to 550,000 distinct CDR3 sequences listed, around an eighth are singletons. The data were also submitted as part of a second study, on yellow fever vaccine responses in identical twins.

The sequenced material came from CD4+ T cells sorted from blood. The receptor source for this set is a woman in her late teens or twenties in good health.

A single count supports this clonotype. The V call is TRBV12-3 or TRBV12-4, the J call TRBJ2-1; 9 nucleotides agree with TRBD2. The ends lost 0 bases at V and 6 bases at J; junction bases unmatched: 9. This CDR3 has 17 residues. The CDR3 DNA follows: TGTGCCAGCAGTTTAGCGCAAAGGCTAGCGGGACTCAATGAGCAGTTCTTC. Its translation is CASSLAQRLAGLNEQFF.

J is TRBJ2-2 and V is TRBV24-1; D is possibly TRBD1 or TRBD2 (7 bases each). The CDR3 has 16 amino acids. The V gene's germline CDR1 is KGHDR and CDR2 SFDVKD. V was pared by 0 bases and J by 6 bases, with 13 bases between. Here the CDR3 reads CATSDLSRGGSGELFF. The DNA of the CDR3 is TGTGCCACCAGTGATTTGTCCAGGGGGGGCTCCGGGGAGCTGTTTTTT.

This clonotype was observed a few times. This chain uses TRBV7-9 with TRBJ1-6; no reliable D call. This CDR3 spans 14 amino acids. Germline values: CDR1 SEHNR, CDR2 FQNEAQ (reference sequence). V shed 5 bases and J shed 6 bases, with 11 bases lying between them. CDR3 sequence reads: CASSGDTSNSPLHF. The DNA of the CDR3 is TGTGCCAGCAGCGGCGACACTTCTAATTCACCCCTCCACTTT.

This clonotype occurred many times. The rearrangement links TRBV12-5 to TRBJ1-1; 9 bases line up with TRBD1. The germline gives CDR1 LGHNT, CDR2 FRNRAP. This CDR3 spans 18 amino acids. With 0 bases clipped from V and 10 bases from J, the junction kept 18 bases outside the gene matches. CDR3 nucleotide sequence: TGTGCTAGTGGTTTGGTACAAACTGGACAGGGGATGTTTCATGGAGCTTTCTTT. Its protein product is CASGLVQTGQGMFHGAFF.

The J gene is TRBJ2-3, the V gene TRBV7-9; D remains ambiguous. This CDR3 spans 15 amino acids. The V gene's germline CDR1 is SEHNR and CDR2 FQNEAQ (reference sequence). V lost 2 bases, J lost 0 bases, and 9 bases lay in between. The CDR3 loop is CASSLQRPSTDTQYF. CDR3 bases: TGTGCCAGCAGCTTACAGAGGCCTAGCACAGATACGCAGTATTTT.

This clonotype was detected once. The J gene is TRBJ2-2, the V gene TRBV6-1; D may be TRBD2 (5 bases). V was cut by 5 bases and J by 5 bases, with 18 bases left in between. CDR1 is MNHNS and CDR2 is SASEGT in the germline V gene. The CDR3 totals 16 residues. The CDR3 region is CASSPGEQHQTGELFF. The CDR3 DNA reads TGTGCCAGCAGTCCCGGGGAACAGCACCAAACCGGGGAGCTGTTTTTT.

A few counts support this clonotype. This chain's CDR3 is CASSLWPPGDKNIQYF. CDR3 nucleotides: TGTGCCAGCAGCTTATGGCCGCCTGGCGACAAAAACATTCAGTACTTC. The rearrangement links TRBV7-9 to TRBJ2-4; D gene unclear. The germline gives CDR1 SEHNR, CDR2 FQNEAQ (reference sequence). The CDR3 spans 16 residues. V was clipped by 2 bases and J by 3 bases, with 14 bases between them. The full variable domain, in which reference TRBV7-9 and TRBJ2-4 provide the parts outside the CDR3, is DTGVSQNPRHKITKRGQNVTFRCDPISEHNRLYWYRQTLGQGPEFLTYFQNEAQLEKSRLLSDRFSAERPKGSFSTLEIQRTEQGDSAMYLCASSLWPPGDKNIQYFGAGTRLSVL.

This clonotype was seen repeatedly, ten times or more. The V gene is TRBV28, the J gene TRBJ1-5; the D is unclear. Trimming removed 7 bases at V and 0 bases at J, with 13 bases between. The CDR3 is 15 residues long. The germline V gene has CDR1 MDHEN and CDR2 SYDVKM. CDR3 sequence reads: CASKNFGDSNQPQHF. CDR3 nucleotide sequence: TGTGCCAGCAAAAATTTCGGAGATAGCAATCAGCCCCAGCATTTT.

Only a few counts were recorded for this clonotype. The CDR3: CASSFRQLQAYNEQFF. Here the CDR3 DNA reads TGTGCCAGCAGCTTTAGACAGCTTCAGGCCTACAATGAGCAGTTCTTC. The chain is built from TRBV5-6 and TRBJ2-1; perhaps TRBD1 as D (5 bases). The CDR3 runs to 16 residues. The V end lost 2 bases, the J end lost 2 bases, and 14 bases lay between the germline ends. Germline V gene lookup returns CDR1 SGHDT and CDR2 YYEEEE.

The V gene is TRBV6-2 or TRBV6-3, the J gene TRBJ1-2; 7 bases map to TRBD1. The CDR3 is 15 amino acids. Losses at the gene ends were 6 bases for V and 8 bases for J; bases not matched to a gene: 15. Germline CDR1 MNHEY, CDR2 SVGEGT. The CDR3 here is CASSPPPRTGEGYTF. Written as DNA, the CDR3 is TGTGCCAGCAGCCCCCCTCCTCGGACAGGAGAGGGCTACACCTTC.

The rearrangement links TRBV5-1 to TRBJ2-1; 8 nucleotides match TRBD2. The V gene end was trimmed by 4 bases and the J gene end by 1 base; junction bases not matched to a gene: 16. Germline-derived CDR1 and CDR2 are SGHRS and YFSETQ. The CDR3 sequence is 19 residues long. The CDR3 nucleotides are TGCGCCAGCAGCCCGGGGACTAGTATTATCCGGCTATCCTACAATGAGCAGTTCTTC. Translated, it gives CASSPGTSIIRLSYNEQFF.

A few counts support this clonotype. The J gene is TRBJ2-7, the V gene TRBV2; D is ambiguous. Germline V lookup: CDR1 SNHLY, CDR2 FYNNEI. With 6 bases removed from V and 2 bases from J, the gap between germline ends came to 23 bases. This CDR3 spans 17 amino acids. Written as DNA, the CDR3 is TGTGCCAGCAGCGTCTCCCTCGGGCCCCAACGGCCCTACGAGCAGTACTTC. It is translated as CASSVSLGPQRPYEQYF.

In its sample, this clonotype was seen a few times. The chain is built from TRBV11-2 and TRBJ2-3; D is possibly TRBD1 or TRBD2 (6 bases each). Trimming pared 5 bases from V and 2 bases from J, leaving 17 bases between. This CDR3 has 16 residues. The germline gives CDR1 SGHAT, CDR2 FQNNGV. CDR3 region: CASSGMGGPFTDTQYF. In nucleotides, the CDR3 is TGTGCCAGCAGCGGAATGGGGGGCCCCTTCACAGATACGCAGTATTTT.

This clonotype was seen ten or more times. The CDR3 is CSAGRGRADNEQFF. The CDR3 bases are TGCAGCGCCGGACGAGGGAGGGCCGACAATGAGCAGTTCTTC. The chain uses TRBV29-1 and TRBJ2-1; 7 positions agree with TRBD2. V was pared by 7 bases and J by 5 bases, with 11 bases of the junction left unmatched. This CDR3 has 14 amino acids. Per the germline V gene, CDR1 is SQVTM and CDR2 is ANQGSEA.

The rearrangement uses TRBV14 and TRBJ2-3; D is uncertain. Germline CDR1 reads SGHDN; CDR2 reads FVKESK. The CDR3 spans 12 residues. V lost 1 base and J lost 6, with 5 bases in between. CDR3 protein: CASSQGLDTQYF. The CDR3 coding sequence is TGTGCCAGCAGCCAAGGTCTGGATACGCAGTATTTT.

The rearrangement joins TRBV21-1 to TRBJ2-7; TRBD2 is taken as the D call from the table, unchecked against the DNA. TRBV21-1 is a pseudogene locus. The CDR3 runs to 15 residues. The CDR3, as DNA: TGTGCCTGGACTAGCGAGAGTATGGAGGGCTACGAGCAGTACTTC. This gives the protein CAWTSESMEGYEQYF.

The rearrangement joins TRBV7-9 to TRBJ1-1; possible D gene TRBD1, 5 bases. The germline V gene has CDR1 SEHNR and CDR2 FQNEAQ (reference sequence). The CDR3 length is 14 residues. V lost 4 bases and J 1 base, leaving 10 bases between the germline ends. Here the CDR3 reads CASSSEGRNTEAFF. In nucleotides, the CDR3 is TGTGCCAGCAGCTCAGAGGGGCGGAACACTGAAGCTTTCTTT.

The sample holds a few counts of this clonotype. The rearrangement links TRBV4-2 to TRBJ2-7; 8 positions match TRBD1. CDR1 is LGHNA, CDR2 YNFKEQ, per germline. The V and J ends lost 5 bases and 0 bases, in that order; junction bases with no gene match: 9. The CDR3 has 16 amino acids. The CDR3 region is CASSIQQGASSYEQYF. CDR3 DNA: TGTGCCAGCAGCATCCAGCAGGGGGCTAGCTCCTACGAGCAGTACTTC.

This chain uses TRBV29-1 with TRBJ1-1, with 7 bases fitting TRBD1. There are 11 residues in the CDR3. The J segment lost 5 bases and the V segment lost 6 bases, leaving 3 bases of the junction unmatched. Germline V CDR1 and CDR2: SQVTM, ANQGSEA. The CDR3 DNA follows: TGCAGCGTCGGGGACAGAACTGAAGCTTTCTTT. Its translation: CSVGDRTEAFF.

The gene calls are TRBV6-5 and TRBJ2-7, with D uncertain. The CDR3 runs to 16 residues. Germline CDR1 is MNHEY and CDR2 is SVGAGI. Trimming pared 2 bases from V and 4 bases from J, leaving 18 bases between. CDR3 loop: CASSYNVWKGPYEQYF. In DNA, the CDR3 is TGTGCCAGCAGTTACAACGTGTGGAAGGGCCCGTACGAGCAGTACTTC.

The table lists this clonotype with many counts. The chain recombines TRBV28 with TRBJ2-5, with TRBD1 matching over 7 bases. V was pared by 7 bases and J by 4 bases, with 3 bases of the junction left unmatched. The CDR3 is 12 amino acids. The germline V gene has CDR1 MDHEN and CDR2 SYDVKM. CDR3 residues: CASNQGVETQYF. CDR3 bases: TGTGCCAGCAATCAGGGGGTAGAGACCCAGTACTTC.

V gene TRBV6-6 combines with J gene TRBJ2-7; a possible D gene is TRBD1 (6 bases). The CDR3 totals 13 residues. CDR1 is MNHNY, CDR2 SVGAGI, per germline (reference sequence). V was pared by 2 bases and J by 3 bases, with 8 bases between. The CDR3 nucleotides read TGTGCCAGCAGTTACGACAGGAACTACGAGCAGTACTTC. Translating gives CASSYDRNYEQYF.

This clonotype was detected only a few times. The rearrangement links TRBV11-2 to TRBJ2-3, with unresolved D. CDR1 SGHAT and CDR2 FQNNGV come from the germline V gene. This CDR3 region has 16 residues. V gave up 2 bases and J gave up 11 bases, with 23 bases separating them. The CDR3 sequence is CASSLIGSPAQVKQYF. In nucleotides, the CDR3 is TGTGCCAGCAGCTTAATTGGTAGCCCGGCCCAAGTGAAGCAGTATTTT. Supplemented by reference TRBV11-2 and TRBJ2-3, the full variable domain reads EAGVAQSPRYKIIEKRQSVAFWCNPISGHATLYWYQQILGQGPKLLIQFQNNGVVDDSQLPKDRFSAERLKGVDSTLKIQPAKLEDSAVYLCASSLIGSPAQVKQYFGPGTRLTVL.

In this sample, this clonotype turned up a few times. This chain links TRBV25-1 with TRBJ2-4, with TRBD2 identical over 10 bases. The CDR3 contains 16 residues. The germline V gene encodes CDR1 MGHDK and CDR2 SYGVNS. V gave up 2 bases and J gave up 2 bases; unmatched junction bases: 3. The CDR3 DNA reads TGTGCCAGCAGTGAACAGACTAGCGGGTCCAAAAACATTCAGTACTTC. Translating gives CASSEQTSGSKNIQYF.

The V call is TRBV18, the J call TRBJ2-2; D not certain. The CDR3 contains 15 residues. Germline V gene lookup returns CDR1 KGHSH and CDR2 LQKENI. Trimming pared 10 bases from V and 0 bases from J, leaving 15 bases between. The CDR3 nucleotides are TGTGCCACCATAGGTGGGTCACCGAACACCGGGGAGCTGTTTTTT. It translates to CATIGGSPNTGELFF.

V gene TRBV20-1 combines with J gene TRBJ2-2; D uncertain. The CDR3 sequence is 11 residues long. Germline lookup yields CDR1 DFQATT and CDR2 SNEGSKA (reference sequence). Trimming left V 7 bases short and J 6 bases short, with 9 bases between. The CDR3 sequence: CSVLVAGELFF. The CDR3 DNA sequence: TGCAGTGTTCTAGTGGCCGGGGAGCTGTTTTTT.

A few counts support this clonotype. The rearrangement links TRBV20-1 to TRBJ2-3; 12 bases match TRBD1. Trimming took 1 base from V and 8 from J; bases not matched to a gene: 4. CDR3 size: 14 residues. Germline V gene data show CDR1 as DFQATT and CDR2 as SNEGSKA (reference sequence). CDR3 loop: CSARVGTGGITQYF. In DNA, the CDR3 is TGCAGTGCTAGAGTAGGGACAGGGGGCATTACGCAGTATTTT.